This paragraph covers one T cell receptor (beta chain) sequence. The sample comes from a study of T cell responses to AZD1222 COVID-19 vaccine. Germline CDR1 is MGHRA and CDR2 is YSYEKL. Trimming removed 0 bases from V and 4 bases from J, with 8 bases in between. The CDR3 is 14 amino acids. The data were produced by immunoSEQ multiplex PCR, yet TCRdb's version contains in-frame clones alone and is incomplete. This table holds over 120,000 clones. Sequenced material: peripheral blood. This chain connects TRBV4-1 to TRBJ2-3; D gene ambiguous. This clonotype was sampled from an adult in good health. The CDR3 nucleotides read TGCGCCAGCAGCCAAGACCCAACCCCAGATACGCAGTATTTT. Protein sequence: CASSQDPTPDTQYF.